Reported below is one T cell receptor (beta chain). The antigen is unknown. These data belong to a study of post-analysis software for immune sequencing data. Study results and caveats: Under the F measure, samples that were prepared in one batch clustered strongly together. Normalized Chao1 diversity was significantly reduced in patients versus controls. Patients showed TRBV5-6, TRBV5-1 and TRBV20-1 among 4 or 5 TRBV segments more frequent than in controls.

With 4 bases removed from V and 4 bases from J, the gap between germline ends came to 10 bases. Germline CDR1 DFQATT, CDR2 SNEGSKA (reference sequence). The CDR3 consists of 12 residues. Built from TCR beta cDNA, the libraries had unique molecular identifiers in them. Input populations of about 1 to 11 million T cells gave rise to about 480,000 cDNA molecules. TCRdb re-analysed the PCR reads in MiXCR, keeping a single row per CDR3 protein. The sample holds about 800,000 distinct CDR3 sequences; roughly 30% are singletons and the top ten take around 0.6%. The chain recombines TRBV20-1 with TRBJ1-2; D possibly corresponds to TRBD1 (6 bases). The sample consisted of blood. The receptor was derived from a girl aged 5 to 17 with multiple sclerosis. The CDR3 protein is CSANREGYGYTF. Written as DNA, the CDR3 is TGCAGTGCTAACAGGGAGGGCTATGGCTACACCTTC.